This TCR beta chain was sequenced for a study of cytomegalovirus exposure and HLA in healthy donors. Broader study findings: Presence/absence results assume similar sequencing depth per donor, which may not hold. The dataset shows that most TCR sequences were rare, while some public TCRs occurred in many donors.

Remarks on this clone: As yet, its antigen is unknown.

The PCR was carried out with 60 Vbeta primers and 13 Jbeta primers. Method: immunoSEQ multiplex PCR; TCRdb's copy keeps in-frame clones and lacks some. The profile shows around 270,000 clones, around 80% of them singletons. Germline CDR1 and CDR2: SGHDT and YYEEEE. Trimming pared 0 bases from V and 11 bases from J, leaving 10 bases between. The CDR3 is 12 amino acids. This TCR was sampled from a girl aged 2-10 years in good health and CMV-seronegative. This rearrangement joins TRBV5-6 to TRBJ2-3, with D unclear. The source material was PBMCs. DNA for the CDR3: TGTGCCAGCAGCTTGGTTGCGTCGGGGCAGTATTTT. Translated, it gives CASSLVASGQYF.